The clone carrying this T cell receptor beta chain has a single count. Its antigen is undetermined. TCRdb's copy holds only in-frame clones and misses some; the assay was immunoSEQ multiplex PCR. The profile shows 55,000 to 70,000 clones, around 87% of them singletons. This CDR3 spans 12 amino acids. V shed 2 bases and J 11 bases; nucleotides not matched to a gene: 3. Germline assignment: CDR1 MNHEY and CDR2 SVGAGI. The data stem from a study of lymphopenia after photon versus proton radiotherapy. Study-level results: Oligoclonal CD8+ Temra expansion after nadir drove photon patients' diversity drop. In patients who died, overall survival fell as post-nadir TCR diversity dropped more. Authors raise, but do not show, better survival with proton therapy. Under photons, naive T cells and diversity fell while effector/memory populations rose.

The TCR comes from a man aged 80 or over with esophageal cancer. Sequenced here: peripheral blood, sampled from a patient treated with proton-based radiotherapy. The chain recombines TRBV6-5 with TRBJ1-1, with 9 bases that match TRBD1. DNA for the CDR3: TGTGCCAGCAGTTACCCGACAGGGGGTGCTTTCTTT. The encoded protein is CASSYPTGGAFF.